This T cell receptor (beta chain) was obtained from a study of tumor and adjacent non-tumor tissue in lung cancer. Overall study context: Millions of productive TCRbeta reads were obtained per sample on average. General study results and limits: Normal lung showed higher cumulative top 100 clone frequency than tumor.

No cell sorting was done before RNA was extracted from the tissue. This clonotype was picked up a small number of times. Its antigen remains unknown. The CDR3 contains 15 residues. Per germline, CDR1 SGHDT and CDR2 YYEEEE. V lost 2 bases and J lost 8; bases outside the gene matches: 7. A modified ARM-PCR protocol with three rounds of nested PCR amplified TCRbeta. TCRdb reanalysed the multiplex PCR reads using MiXCR and keeps one entry per CDR3 protein. This repertoire shows about 200,000 distinct CDR3 sequences, about two thirds found once; its top ten account for approximately 25%. The chain uses TRBV5-6 and TRBJ2-1; 10 bases are shared with TRBD1. This TCR came from a man between 60 and 75 years old with non-small cell lung cancer. Sequenced input: lung tumor tissue. CDR3: CASSLPGQGYDEQFF. In DNA, the CDR3 is TGTGCCAGCAGCTTACCGGGACAGGGGTATGATGAGCAGTTCTTC.